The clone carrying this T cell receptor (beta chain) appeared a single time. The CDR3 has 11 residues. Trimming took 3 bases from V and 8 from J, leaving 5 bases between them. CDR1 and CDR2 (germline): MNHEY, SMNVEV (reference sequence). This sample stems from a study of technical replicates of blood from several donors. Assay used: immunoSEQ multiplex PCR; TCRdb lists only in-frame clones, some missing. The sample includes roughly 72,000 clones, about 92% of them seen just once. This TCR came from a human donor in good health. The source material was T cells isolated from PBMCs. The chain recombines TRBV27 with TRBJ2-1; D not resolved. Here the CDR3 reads CASSFSDEQFF. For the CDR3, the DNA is TGTGCCAGCAGTTTCTCGGATGAGCAGTTCTTC.